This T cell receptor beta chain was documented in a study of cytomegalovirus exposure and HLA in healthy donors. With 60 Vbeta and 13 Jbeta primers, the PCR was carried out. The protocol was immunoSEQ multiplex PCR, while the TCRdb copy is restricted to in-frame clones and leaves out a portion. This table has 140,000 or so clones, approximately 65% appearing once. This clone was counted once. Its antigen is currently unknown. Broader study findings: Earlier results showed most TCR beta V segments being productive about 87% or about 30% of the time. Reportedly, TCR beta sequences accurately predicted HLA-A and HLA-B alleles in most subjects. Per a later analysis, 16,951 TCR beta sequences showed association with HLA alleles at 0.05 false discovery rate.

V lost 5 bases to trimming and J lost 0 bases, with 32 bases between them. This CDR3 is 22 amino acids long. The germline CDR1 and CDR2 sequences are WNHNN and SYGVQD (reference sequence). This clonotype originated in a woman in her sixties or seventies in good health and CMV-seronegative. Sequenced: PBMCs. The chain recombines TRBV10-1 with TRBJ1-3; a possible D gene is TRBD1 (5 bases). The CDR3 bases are TGCGCCAGCAGTCCGACGGGGGGAGGTACCCCCTGCTGGCCCTTCTCTGGAAACACCATATATTTT. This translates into CASSPTGGGTPCWPFSGNTIYF.